This TCR beta chain was sequenced for a study of CD8+CD57+ T cells in acquired aplastic anemia. Across the study: Sorted CD4+ and CD8+ cells yielded DNA averaging about 3.1 ug. General study results and limits: Common to patients and controls were roughly 30 CD8+ CDR3 sequences. Patients did not significantly differ from controls in CD8+ Simpson's diversity.

Investigators profiled TCR beta VDJ and CDR3 from genomic DNA template. TCRdb called the reads again in MiXCR, with one record for every CDR3 protein. Counted here are over 150,000 distinct CDR3 sequences, roughly 54% occurring once; the ten biggest clones make up approximately 12%. Germline assignment: CDR1 SGHRS and CDR2 YFSETQ. This CDR3 has 17 amino acids. V trimming: 4 bases; J trimming: 4 bases; junction bases outside the gene matches: 14. Patients chosen for sequencing had CD8+CD57+ cells that had expanded, as shown by flow cytometry. The study sampled blood from patients who had received no therapy. A note on this clonotype: The antigen is unknown.

V and J are TRBV5-1 and TRBJ1-1; 9 bases align to TRBD1. The TCR sequence derives from a human donor with aplastic anemia. Material for sequencing was sorted CD4+, CD8+, or CD8+CD57+ T cells (not recorded which) from PBMCs. In DNA form, the CDR3 reads TGCGCCAGCAGCCCACTTCGGGACAGGGTAGCGAGCACTGAAGCTTTCTTT. Translating it yields CASSPLRDRVASTEAFF.